These 9 T cell receptor beta chains originate from one sample sequenced in a study of blood T cell repertoires in COVID-19. Here immunoSEQ multiplex PCR was the method, and the copy in TCRdb shows in-frame clones only, minus some. Among roughly 180,000 clones, 83% were seen once, and the ten largest hold 3.6%. Sequencing was performed on PBMCs or T cells enriched from blood (not recorded which). The receptor source for this set is a woman aged 50 to 60 in a cohort exposed to, infected with or recovered from COVID-19 (not recorded which).

The chain couples TRBV5-6 to TRBJ2-7; TRBD1 is a possible D gene (6 bases). The germline V and J ends were trimmed by 1 base and 2 bases, with 10 bases remaining between them. The CDR3 sequence is 14 residues long. The germline CDR1 and CDR2 sequences are SGHDT and YYEEEE. The chain's CDR3 is CASSLYRVPYEQYF. The CDR3 region has the DNA TGTGCCAGCAGCTTGTACAGGGTCCCCTACGAGCAGTACTTC.

The V and J genes are TRBV5-6 and TRBJ2-7; TRBD1 aligns across 12 bases. The CDR3 has 14 residues. Per the germline V gene, CDR1 is SGHDT and CDR2 is YYEEEE. Germline trimming cut 5 bases from V and 6 bases from J; bases unmatched to any gene: 6. The CDR3 loop reads CASRGGTGGVEQYF. CDR3 nucleotide sequence: TGTGCCAGCAGGGGTGGGACAGGGGGCGTCGAGCAGTACTTC.

This clone was picked up many times. The genes are TRBV19 and TRBJ2-1, with a possible D match to TRBD1 (5 bases). CDR1 is LNHDA and CDR2 is SQIVND in the germline V gene (reference sequence). This CDR3 comprises 12 residues. V was cut by 7 bases and J by 4 bases, with 8 bases left in between. CDR3 region: CASNDRYNEQFF. The CDR3 coding sequence is TGTGCCAGTAACGACAGATACAATGAGCAGTTCTTC.

The chain couples TRBV28 to TRBJ1-2; TRBD1 is a possible D gene (5 bases). V gave up 3 bases and J gave up 8 bases, with 10 bases separating them. CDR1 and CDR2 (germline): MDHEN, SYDVKM. The CDR3 is 12 amino acids. CDR3 protein: CASSLQGSGYTF. The CDR3 DNA reads as TGTGCCAGCAGTTTGCAGGGTTCGGGCTACACCTTC.

The chain combines TRBV19 with TRBJ2-1; possible D gene TRBD1, 5 bases. Germline assignment: CDR1 LNHDA and CDR2 SQIVND (reference sequence). Trimming pared 3 bases from V and 0 bases from J, leaving 12 bases between. The CDR3 loop spans 16 amino acids. The CDR3, as DNA: TGTGCCAGTAGTATGTGGCAGGGTAGCTCCTACAATGAGCAGTTCTTC. It is translated as CASSMWQGSSYNEQFF. The complete variable domain, with remaining parts taken from reference TRBV19 and TRBJ2-1, reads DGGITQSPKYLFRKEGQNVTLSCEQNLNHDAMYWYRQDPGQGLRLIYYSQIVNDFQKGDIAEGYSVSREKKESFPLTVTSAQKNPTAFYLCASSMWQGSSYNEQFFGPGTRLTVL.

The chain is built from TRBV28 and TRBJ1-2; 7 bases map to TRBD1. The CDR3 length is 14 residues. The V and J ends lost 3 bases and 4 bases, in that order; junction bases with no gene match: 5. Germline V gene data show CDR1 as MDHEN and CDR2 as SYDVKM. The CDR3, as DNA: TGTGCCAGCAGTTTGGAGGGGGCCCGCTATGGCTACACCTTC. It encodes CASSLEGARYGYTF.

The V call is TRBV7-9, the J call TRBJ2-1, with 8 bases matching TRBD1. Germline V gives CDR1 SEHNR, CDR2 FQNEAQ (reference sequence). The CDR3 sequence is 15 residues long. V trimming: 5 bases; J trimming: 4 bases; junction bases outside the gene matches: 7. CDR3 sequence: CASSPDRGGYNEQFF. As DNA, the CDR3 is TGTGCCAGCAGCCCCGACAGGGGCGGTTACAATGAGCAGTTCTTC.

This chain uses TRBV4-2 with TRBJ2-5, with 9 bases identical to TRBD2. This CDR3 is 15 amino acids long. J gave up 3 bases and V 3 bases, and 5 bases lay outside the gene matches. Germline loops: CDR1 LGHNA, CDR2 YNFKEQ. The CDR3: CASSHSLAGEETQYF. The CDR3 bases are TGTGCCAGCAGCCACTCACTAGCGGGCGAAGAGACCCAGTACTTC.

This clone was counted a few times. The chain links TRBV6-5 to TRBJ2-1; the D is unclear. CDR1 is MNHEY and CDR2 is SVGAGI in the germline V gene. The CDR3 length is 15 residues. Trimming removed 7 bases at V and 0 bases at J, with 13 bases between. The CDR3, as DNA: TGTGCCAGCAAAAAGAGAGGTGGCTCCTACAATGAGCAGTTCTTC. It yields the protein CASKKRGGSYNEQFF.